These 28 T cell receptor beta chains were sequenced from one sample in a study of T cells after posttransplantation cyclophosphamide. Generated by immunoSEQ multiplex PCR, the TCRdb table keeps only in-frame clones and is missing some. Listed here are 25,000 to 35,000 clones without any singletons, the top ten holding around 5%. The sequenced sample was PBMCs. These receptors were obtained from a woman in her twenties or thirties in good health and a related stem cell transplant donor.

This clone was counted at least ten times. The CDR3 reads CASPNPATGPTEAFF. CDR3 coding DNA: TGTGCCAGCCCAAACCCGGCGACAGGGCCCACTGAAGCTTTCTTT. J is TRBJ1-1 and V is TRBV28, with 7 positions matching TRBD1. CDR1 is MDHEN, CDR2 SYDVKM, per germline. This CDR3 spans 15 amino acids. Trimming took 8 bases from V and 4 from J; bases not matched to a gene: 13.

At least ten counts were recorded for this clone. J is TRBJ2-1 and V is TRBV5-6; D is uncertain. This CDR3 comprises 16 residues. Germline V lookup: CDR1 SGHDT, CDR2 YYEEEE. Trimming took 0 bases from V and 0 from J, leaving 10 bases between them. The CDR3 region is CASSLVLRYSYNEQFF. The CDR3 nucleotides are TGTGCCAGCAGCTTGGTGTTACGGTACTCCTACAATGAGCAGTTCTTC.

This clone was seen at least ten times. CDR3 DNA sequence: TGCGCCAGCAGCCCAGGGGCAGGGAAACTCGGATTTAGCGTCCCCCAGCATTTT. Its translation is CASSPGAGKLGFSVPQHF. This sequence joins TRBV4-1 and TRBJ1-5, with a tentative D call TRBD1 (6 bases). Germline lookup yields CDR1 MGHRA and CDR2 YSYEKL. CDR3 length: 18 amino acids. V was trimmed by 4 bases and J by 10 bases, leaving 29 bases between them.

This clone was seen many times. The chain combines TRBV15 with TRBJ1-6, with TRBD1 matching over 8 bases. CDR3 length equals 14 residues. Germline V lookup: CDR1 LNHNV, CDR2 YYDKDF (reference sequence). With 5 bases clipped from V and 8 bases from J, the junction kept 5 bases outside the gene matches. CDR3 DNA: TGTGCCACCAGCCTCGACAGGGGATATTCACCCCTCCACTTT. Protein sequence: CATSLDRGYSPLHF.

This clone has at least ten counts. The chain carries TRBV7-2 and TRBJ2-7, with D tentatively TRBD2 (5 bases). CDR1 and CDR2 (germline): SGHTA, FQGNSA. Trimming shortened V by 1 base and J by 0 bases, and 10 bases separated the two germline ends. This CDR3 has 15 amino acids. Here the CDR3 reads CASSLGPGSSYEQYF. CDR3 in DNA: TGTGCCAGCAGCTTAGGGCCGGGGAGCTCCTACGAGCAGTACTTC.

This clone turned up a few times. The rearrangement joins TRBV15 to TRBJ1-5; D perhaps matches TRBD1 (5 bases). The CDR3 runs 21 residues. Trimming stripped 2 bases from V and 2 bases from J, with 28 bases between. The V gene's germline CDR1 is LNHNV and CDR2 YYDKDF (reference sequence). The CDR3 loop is CATSRFQTTDNSPLGNQPQHF. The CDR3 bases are TGTGCCACCAGCAGATTCCAGACAACGGACAACAGCCCACTTGGCAATCAGCCCCAGCATTTT.

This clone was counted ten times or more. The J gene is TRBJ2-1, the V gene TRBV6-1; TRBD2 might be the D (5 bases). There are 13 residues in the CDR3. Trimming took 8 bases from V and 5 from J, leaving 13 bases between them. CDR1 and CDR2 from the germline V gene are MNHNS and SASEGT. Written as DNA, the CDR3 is TGTGCCAGCGTTATCCGGGGAAACAATGAGCAGTTCTTC. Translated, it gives CASVIRGNNEQFF.

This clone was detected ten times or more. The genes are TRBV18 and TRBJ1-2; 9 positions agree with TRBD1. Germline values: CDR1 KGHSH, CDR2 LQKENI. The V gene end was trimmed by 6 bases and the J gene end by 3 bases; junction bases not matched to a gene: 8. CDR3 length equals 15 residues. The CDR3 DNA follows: TGTGCCAGCTCGCCCCGGACAGGGGTGGACTATGGCTACACCTTC. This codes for CASSPRTGVDYGYTF. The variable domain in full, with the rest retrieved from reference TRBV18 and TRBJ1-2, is NAGVMQNPRHLVRRRGQEARLRCSPMKGHSHVYWYRQLPEEGLKFMVYLQKENIIDESGMPKERFSAEFPKEGPSILRIQQVVRGDSAAYFCASSPRTGVDYGYTFGSGTRLTVV.

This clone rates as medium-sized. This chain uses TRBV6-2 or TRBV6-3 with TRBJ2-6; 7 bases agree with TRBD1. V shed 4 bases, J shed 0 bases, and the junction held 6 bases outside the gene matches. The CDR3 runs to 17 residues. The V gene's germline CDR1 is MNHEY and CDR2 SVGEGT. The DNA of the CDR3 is TGTGCCAGCAGTTCGACAGGGCCTGACTCTGGGGCCAACGTCCTGACTTTC. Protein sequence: CASSSTGPDSGANVLTF.

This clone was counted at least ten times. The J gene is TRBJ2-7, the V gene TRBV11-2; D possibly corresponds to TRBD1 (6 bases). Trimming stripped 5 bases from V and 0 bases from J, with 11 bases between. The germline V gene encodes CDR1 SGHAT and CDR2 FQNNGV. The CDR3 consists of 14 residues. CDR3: CASSLWTASYEQYF. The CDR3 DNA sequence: TGTGCCAGCAGCCTATGGACAGCCTCCTACGAGCAGTACTTC.

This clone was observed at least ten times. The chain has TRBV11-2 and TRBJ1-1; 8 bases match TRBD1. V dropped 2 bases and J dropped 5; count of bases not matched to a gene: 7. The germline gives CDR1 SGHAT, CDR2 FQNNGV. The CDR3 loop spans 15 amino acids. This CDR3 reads CASSLLTGALTEAFF. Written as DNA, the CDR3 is TGTGCCAGCAGCTTACTGACAGGGGCTCTTACTGAAGCTTTCTTT.

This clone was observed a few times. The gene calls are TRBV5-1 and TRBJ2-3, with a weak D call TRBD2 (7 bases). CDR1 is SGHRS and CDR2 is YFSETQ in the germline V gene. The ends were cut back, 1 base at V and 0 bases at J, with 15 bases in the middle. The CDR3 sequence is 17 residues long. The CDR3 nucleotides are TGCGCCAGCAGCTTGTGGGGGGGCGGCCCTAGCACAGATACGCAGTATTTT. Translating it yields CASSLWGGGPSTDTQYF.

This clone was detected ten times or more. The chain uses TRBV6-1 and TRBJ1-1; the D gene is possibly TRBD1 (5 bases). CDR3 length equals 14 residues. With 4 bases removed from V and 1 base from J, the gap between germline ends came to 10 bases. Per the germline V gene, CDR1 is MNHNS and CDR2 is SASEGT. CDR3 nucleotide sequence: TGTGCCAGCAGTGTGGTCCAGGGGAACACTGAAGCTTTCTTT. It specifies CASSVVQGNTEAFF.

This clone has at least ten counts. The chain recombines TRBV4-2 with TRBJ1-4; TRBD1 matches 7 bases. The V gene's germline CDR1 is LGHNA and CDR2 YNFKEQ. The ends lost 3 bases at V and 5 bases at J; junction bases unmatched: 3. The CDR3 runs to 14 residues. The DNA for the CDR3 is TGTGCCAGCAGCCAGGGACAGAGAAATGAAAAACTGTTTTTT. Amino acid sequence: CASSQGQRNEKLFF.

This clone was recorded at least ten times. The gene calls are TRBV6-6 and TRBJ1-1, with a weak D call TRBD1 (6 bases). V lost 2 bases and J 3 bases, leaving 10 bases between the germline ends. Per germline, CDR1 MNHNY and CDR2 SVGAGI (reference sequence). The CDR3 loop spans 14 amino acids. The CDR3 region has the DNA TGTGCCAGCAGTTACAGGGGGGGAGACACTGAAGCTTTCTTT. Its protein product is CASSYRGGDTEAFF.

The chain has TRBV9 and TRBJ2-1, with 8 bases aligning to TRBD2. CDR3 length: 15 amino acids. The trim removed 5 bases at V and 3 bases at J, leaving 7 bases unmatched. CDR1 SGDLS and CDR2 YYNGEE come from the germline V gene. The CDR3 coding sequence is TGTGCCAGCAGTGTTCGGGGGGGGGACTACAATGAGCAGTTCTTC. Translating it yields CASSVRGGDYNEQFF. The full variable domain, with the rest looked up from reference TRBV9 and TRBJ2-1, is DSGVTQTPKHLITATGQRVTLRCSPRSGDLSVYWYQQSLDQGLQFLIQYYNGEERAKGNILERFSAQQFPDLHSELNLSSLELGDSALYFCASSVRGGDYNEQFFGPGTRLTVL.

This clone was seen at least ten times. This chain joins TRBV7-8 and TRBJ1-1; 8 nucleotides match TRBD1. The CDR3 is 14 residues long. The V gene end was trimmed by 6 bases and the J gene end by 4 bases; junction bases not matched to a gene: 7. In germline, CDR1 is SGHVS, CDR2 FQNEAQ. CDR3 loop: CASRPGGVGTEAFF. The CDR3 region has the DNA TGTGCCAGCAGGCCAGGGGGCGTAGGCACTGAAGCTTTCTTT.

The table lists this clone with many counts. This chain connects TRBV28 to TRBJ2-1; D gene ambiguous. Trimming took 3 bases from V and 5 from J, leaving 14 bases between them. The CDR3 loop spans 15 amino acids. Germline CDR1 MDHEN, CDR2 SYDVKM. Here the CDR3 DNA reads TGTGCCAGCAGTTTTGGATTAATGGCGGACAATGAGCAGTTCTTC. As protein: CASSFGLMADNEQFF.

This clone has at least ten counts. The CDR3 loop reads CASSPAWDRGYSPLHF. The CDR3 DNA reads as TGCGCCAGCAGCCCAGCTTGGGACAGAGGATATTCACCCCTCCACTTT. V gene TRBV5-1 combines with J gene TRBJ1-6, with 7 bases identical to TRBD1. This CDR3 is 16 amino acids long. Per the germline V gene, CDR1 is SGHRS and CDR2 is YFSETQ. V lost 4 bases and J lost 8; bases outside the gene matches: 12.

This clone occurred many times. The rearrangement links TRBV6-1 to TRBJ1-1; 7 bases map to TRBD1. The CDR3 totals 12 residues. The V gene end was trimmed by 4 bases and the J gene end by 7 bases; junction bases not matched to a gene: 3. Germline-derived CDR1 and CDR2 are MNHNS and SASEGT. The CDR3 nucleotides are TGTGCCAGCAGTGGCGGACAGGTTGAAGCTTTCTTT. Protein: CASSGGQVEAFF.

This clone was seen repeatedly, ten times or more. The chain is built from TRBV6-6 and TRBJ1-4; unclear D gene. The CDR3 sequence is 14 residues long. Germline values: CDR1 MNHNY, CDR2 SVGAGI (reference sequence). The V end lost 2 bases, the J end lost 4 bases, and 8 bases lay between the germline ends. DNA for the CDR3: TGTGCCAGCAGTTACGGGCAGATTAATGAAAAACTGTTTTTT. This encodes CASSYGQINEKLFF.

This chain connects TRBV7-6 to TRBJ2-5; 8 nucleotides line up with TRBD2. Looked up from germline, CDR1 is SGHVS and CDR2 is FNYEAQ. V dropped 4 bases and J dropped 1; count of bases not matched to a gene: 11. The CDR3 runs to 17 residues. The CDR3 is CASSWARAGGRQETQYF. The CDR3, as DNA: TGTGCCAGCAGCTGGGCAAGGGCGGGGGGCCGCCAAGAGACCCAGTACTTC.

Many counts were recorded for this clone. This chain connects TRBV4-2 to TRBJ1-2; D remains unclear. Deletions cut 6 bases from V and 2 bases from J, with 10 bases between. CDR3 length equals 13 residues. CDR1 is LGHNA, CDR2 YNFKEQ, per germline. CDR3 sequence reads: CASRAGANYGYTF. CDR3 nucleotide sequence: TGTGCCAGCAGGGCAGGAGCCAACTATGGCTACACCTTC.

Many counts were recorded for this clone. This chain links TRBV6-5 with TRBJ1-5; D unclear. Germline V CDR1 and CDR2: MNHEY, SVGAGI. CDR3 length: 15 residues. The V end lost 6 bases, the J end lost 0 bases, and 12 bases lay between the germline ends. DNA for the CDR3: TGTGCCAGCAGGCCCCCGGGGAGTAGCAATCAGCCCCAGCATTTT. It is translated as CASRPPGSSNQPQHF.

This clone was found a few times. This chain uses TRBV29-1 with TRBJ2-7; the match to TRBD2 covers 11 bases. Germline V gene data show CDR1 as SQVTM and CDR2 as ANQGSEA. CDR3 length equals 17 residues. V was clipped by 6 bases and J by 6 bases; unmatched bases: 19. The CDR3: CSVAGTGTSGSVFEQYF. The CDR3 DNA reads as TGCAGCGTGGCAGGAACCGGGACTAGCGGATCTGTATTCGAGCAGTACTTC.

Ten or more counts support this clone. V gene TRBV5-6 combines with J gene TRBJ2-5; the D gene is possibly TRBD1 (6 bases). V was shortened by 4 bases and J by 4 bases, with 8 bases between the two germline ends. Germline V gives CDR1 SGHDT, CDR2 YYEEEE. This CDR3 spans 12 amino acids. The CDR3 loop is CASSQTGETQYF. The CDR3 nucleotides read TGTGCCAGCAGCCAGACAGGAGAGACCCAGTACTTC.

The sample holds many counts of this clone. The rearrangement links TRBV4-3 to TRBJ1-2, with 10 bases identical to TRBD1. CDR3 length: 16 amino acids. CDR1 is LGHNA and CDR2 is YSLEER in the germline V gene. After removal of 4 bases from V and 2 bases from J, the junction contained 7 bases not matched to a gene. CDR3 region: CASSLQPGQGNYGYTF. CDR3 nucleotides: TGCGCCAGCAGCCTCCAACCGGGACAGGGGAACTATGGCTACACCTTC.

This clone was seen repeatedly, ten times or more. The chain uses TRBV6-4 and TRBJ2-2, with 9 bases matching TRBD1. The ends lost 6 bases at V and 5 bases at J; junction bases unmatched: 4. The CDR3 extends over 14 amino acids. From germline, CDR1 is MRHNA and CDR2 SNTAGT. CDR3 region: CASRRTGETGELFF. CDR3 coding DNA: TGTGCCAGCAGGAGGACAGGGGAGACCGGGGAGCTGTTTTTT.